Listed here are 26 T cell receptor beta chains from one sample, sequenced in a study of T-cell memory formation after mild COVID-19. TCRdb re-called the 5' RACE reads through MiXCR, storing one row per CDR3 protein. This table has 550,000 to 600,000 distinct CDR3 sequences, roughly a fifth appearing once. Sequencing was carried out using PBMCs or a T cell subset sorted from them (not recorded which). Receptors originate from an adult woman who had mild COVID-19 (a few samples of this study predate the infection). Cell type and time point are not known.

This chain joins TRBV20-1 and TRBJ2-1, with 11 bases that match TRBD2. Germline V lookup: CDR1 DFQATT, CDR2 SNEGSKA (reference sequence). CDR3 length: 15 residues. Trimming at V came to 6 bases and at J to 4 bases, leaving 8 bases not matched to a gene. Here the CDR3 reads CSAPRPSGGYNEQFF. CDR3 DNA: TGCAGTGCCCCCAGACCTAGCGGGGGGTACAATGAGCAGTTCTTC.

This clonotype was counted only a few times. The chain uses TRBV5-1 and TRBJ2-1; the match to TRBD2 covers 10 bases. The V and J ends lost 4 bases and 8 bases, in that order; junction bases with no gene match: 6. CDR1 SGHRS and CDR2 YFSETQ come from the germline V gene. The CDR3 contains 14 residues. For the CDR3, the DNA is TGCGCCAGCAGCCCGGGACTAGCGCCCTATGAGCAGTTCTTC. Residues: CASSPGLAPYEQFF.

The gene calls are TRBV30 and TRBJ2-3, with D possibly being TRBD1 (5 bases). The germline V and J ends were trimmed by 3 bases and 4 bases, with 11 bases remaining between them. Looked up from germline, CDR1 is GTSNPN and CDR2 is SVGIG (reference sequence). The CDR3 consists of 13 residues. CDR3 amino acids: CAWRVGVADTQYF. DNA for the CDR3: TGTGCCTGGAGGGTAGGGGTGGCAGATACGCAGTATTTT.

The chain uses TRBV7-8 and TRBJ1-4; possible D gene TRBD1, 5 bases. The germline CDR1 and CDR2 sequences are SGHVS and FQNEAQ. The germline V and J ends were trimmed by 4 bases and 0 bases, with 12 bases remaining between them. This CDR3 is 16 amino acids long. CDR3 amino acids: CASSSRQTPTNEKLFF. As DNA, the CDR3 is TGTGCCAGCAGCTCACGACAGACACCAACTAATGAAAAACTGTTTTTT.

This clonotype was counted a few times. This sequence joins TRBV24-1 and TRBJ1-2; 9 bases map to TRBD1. The CDR3 runs 16 residues. V dropped 2 bases and J dropped 7; count of bases not matched to a gene: 10. Germline-derived CDR1 and CDR2 are KGHDR and SFDVKD. The CDR3 DNA is TGTGCCACCAGTGATTCGGGTGTCGGACAGGGGTCTGGCTACACCTTC. This sequence encodes CATSDSGVGQGSGYTF.

This clonotype was observed a handful of times. The CDR3 here is CASSLDRGSGEFF. CDR3 sequence (DNA): TGTGCCAGCAGCTTGGACCGAGGTTCCGGGGAGTTCTTC. The chain carries TRBV5-4 and TRBJ2-1; weak D call: TRBD2 (5 bases). V was trimmed by 0 bases and J by 14 bases, leaving 15 bases between them. The CDR3 has 13 amino acids. Germline CDR1 SGHNT, CDR2 YYREEE (reference sequence).

V gene TRBV20-1 combines with J gene TRBJ1-2; TRBD1 is a possible D gene (5 bases). Germline CDR1 reads DFQATT; CDR2 reads SNEGSKA (reference sequence). The CDR3 loop spans 14 amino acids. With 4 bases removed from V and 5 bases from J, the gap between germline ends came to 17 bases. The DNA for the CDR3 is TGCAGTGCTATCCACCCACAGGTTCTTTATGGCTACACCTTC. It specifies CSAIHPQVLYGYTF.

The chain links TRBV10-2 to TRBJ2-5; 12 nucleotides line up with TRBD2. V trimming: 7 bases; J trimming: 2 bases; junction bases outside the gene matches: 5. This CDR3 is built from 15 residues. Germline V gene lookup returns CDR1 WSHSY and CDR2 SAAADI. The chain's CDR3 is CASTSGRARQETQYF. The DNA for the CDR3 is TGCGCCAGCACTAGCGGGAGGGCCCGTCAAGAGACCCAGTACTTC.

The V gene is TRBV30, the J gene TRBJ2-7, with TRBD1 matching over 7 bases. The V gene's germline CDR1 is GTSNPN and CDR2 SVGIG (reference sequence). Trimming took 0 bases from V and 4 from J; bases not matched to a gene: 9. The length of the CDR3 is 15 residues. CDR3 DNA: TGTGCCTGGAGTGTTTTGACAGGGAGAGATTACGAGCAGTACTTC. It yields the protein CAWSVLTGRDYEQYF.

This clonotype has a count of ten or more. The genes are TRBV10-3 and TRBJ2-7, with 9 bases fitting TRBD1. Unmatched junction bases numbered 13, after V lost 4 bases and J lost 6 bases. The CDR3 has 16 amino acids. The germline CDR1 and CDR2 sequences are ENHRY and SYGVKD. The CDR3 sequence: CAISVRSGQGTSEQYF. DNA for the CDR3: TGTGCCATCAGTGTACGTTCGGGACAGGGAACGTCCGAGCAGTACTTC.

This clonotype turned up a few times. This chain joins TRBV5-1 and TRBJ2-3, with TRBD2 matching over 12 bases. Germline values: CDR1 SGHRS, CDR2 YFSETQ. V gave up 4 bases and J gave up 6 bases; unmatched junction bases: 6. The CDR3 contains 15 residues. CDR3 nucleotide sequence: TGCGCCAGCAGCGTCGGGACTAGCGGGCCGGATACGCAGTATTTT. Amino acids: CASSVGTSGPDTQYF.

The chain links TRBV10-3 to TRBJ1-2, with D possibly being TRBD1 (5 bases). Germline V gives CDR1 ENHRY, CDR2 SYGVKD. The CDR3 runs 14 residues. V was cut by 0 bases and J by 4 bases, with 9 bases left in between. The CDR3 is CAISESGGIYGYTF. In DNA, the CDR3 is TGTGCCATCAGTGAGTCTGGGGGGATCTATGGCTACACCTTC.

J is TRBJ1-3 and V is TRBV7-9; D gene ambiguous. CDR1 SEHNR and CDR2 FQNEAQ come from the germline V gene (reference sequence). This CDR3 contains 15 residues. The germline V and J ends were trimmed by 1 base and 1 base, with 8 bases remaining between them. DNA for the CDR3: TGTGCCAGCAGCTTAGTCGTAGGATCTGGAAACACCATATATTTT. It translates to CASSLVVGSGNTIYF.

V usage is TRBV12-3 or TRBV12-4 and J usage is TRBJ2-4; D gene unclear. This CDR3 has 14 amino acids. Trimming left V 3 bases short and J 1 base short, with 7 bases between. The CDR3: CASSFSWAKNIQYF. DNA for the CDR3: TGTGCCAGCAGTTTCTCGTGGGCCAAAAACATTCAGTACTTC.

This clonotype was detected a few times. The chain joins TRBV4-2 to TRBJ2-5, with 9 bases that match TRBD2. This CDR3 contains 16 residues. The germline CDR1 and CDR2 sequences are LGHNA and YNFKEQ. V gave up 1 base and J gave up 5 bases; unmatched junction bases: 8. The CDR3 DNA reads as TGTGCCAGCAGCCAAGTTCTAGCGGGGATGGGGGAGACCCAGTACTTC. Translation: CASSQVLAGMGETQYF.

This clonotype was recorded once. The chain couples TRBV2 to TRBJ2-2; 7 bases are a match to TRBD1. The germline gives CDR1 SNHLY, CDR2 FYNNEI. V lost 1 base, J lost 1 base, and 9 bases stayed unmatched. The CDR3 is 18 residues long. This CDR3 reads CASSEETGKSMNTGELFF. CDR3 DNA: TGTGCCAGCAGTGAAGAGACAGGGAAGTCGATGAACACCGGGGAGCTGTTTTTT.

The chain has TRBV5-1 and TRBJ2-1; D is unclear. The CDR3 contains 16 residues. Trimming removed 1 base at V and 1 base at J, with 12 bases between. The V gene's germline CDR1 is SGHRS and CDR2 YFSETQ. The CDR3 region is CASSLRAQKSYNEQFF. Written as DNA, the CDR3 is TGCGCCAGCAGCTTGAGGGCACAGAAATCCTACAATGAGCAGTTCTTC.

This clonotype was found a few times. The chain links TRBV12-5 to TRBJ2-5, with 9 bases matching TRBD1. After removal of 3 bases from V and 2 bases from J, the junction contained 1 base not matched to a gene. Per germline, CDR1 LGHNT and CDR2 FRNRAP. The CDR3 has 14 amino acids. CDR3 residues: CASGLGTGQETQYF. For the CDR3, the DNA is TGTGCTAGTGGTTTAGGGACAGGGCAAGAGACCCAGTACTTC.

The chain uses TRBV25-1 and TRBJ2-1; D ambiguous. With 6 bases removed from V and 3 bases from J, the gap between germline ends came to 15 bases. The germline gives CDR1 MGHDK, CDR2 SYGVNS. The CDR3 length is 15 residues. CDR3 sequence: CASRSRTRVYNEQFF. The CDR3 region has the DNA TGTGCCAGCAGGTCCCGAACTCGGGTCTACAATGAGCAGTTCTTC.

The CDR3 nucleotides read TGTGCCAGCAGTAGGACGGGATCACCCCTCCACTTT. It is translated as CASSRTGSPLHF. The V call is TRBV12-3 or TRBV12-4, the J call TRBJ1-6; D not certain. The CDR3 spans 12 residues. V shed 5 bases and J shed 10 bases, with 9 bases lying between them.

V is TRBV5-6 and J is TRBJ1-1; D might be TRBD1 (6 bases). Germline CDR1 is SGHDT and CDR2 is YYEEEE. The CDR3 extends over 15 amino acids. With 4 bases removed from V and 5 bases from J, the gap between germline ends came to 18 bases. As DNA, the CDR3 is TGTGCCAGCAGCCCTCGACAGGTCCTCGGTACTGAAGCTTTCTTT. It yields the protein CASSPRQVLGTEAFF.

This clonotype was picked up a small number of times. The chain employs TRBV19 and TRBJ1-2; D gene uncertain. CDR3 length: 13 amino acids. Looked up from germline, CDR1 is LNHDA and CDR2 is SQIVND (reference sequence). V lost 7 bases, J lost 4 bases, and 13 bases lay in between. The CDR3 nucleotides read TGTGCCAGTAACCCCGGACGGCGCTATGGCTACACCTTC. Its translation is CASNPGRRYGYTF.

This clonotype was recorded a few times. V gene TRBV15 combines with J gene TRBJ2-3, with 10 bases that match TRBD2. Trimming removed 1 base from V and 6 bases from J; junction bases left unmatched: 7. Germline V gene lookup returns CDR1 LNHNV and CDR2 YYDKDF (reference sequence). The CDR3 totals 16 residues. The CDR3 sequence is CATSRGNSGRFDTQYF. The CDR3 region has the DNA TGTGCCACCAGCAGAGGGAATAGCGGGAGGTTCGATACGCAGTATTTT.

This clonotype was detected only a few times. The chain recombines TRBV27 with TRBJ2-1; 12 nucleotides align to TRBD2. Germline values: CDR1 MNHEY, CDR2 SMNVEV (reference sequence). The CDR3 runs to 16 residues. V lost 3 bases and J lost 5; bases outside the gene matches: 5. The chain's CDR3 is CASSFRLAGGHNEQFF. The CDR3 bases are TGTGCCAGCAGTTTTAGGCTAGCGGGAGGGCACAATGAGCAGTTCTTC.

This clonotype was counted a few times. The J gene is TRBJ2-5, the V gene TRBV21-1; the DNA was not compared with TRBD2, the D call given in the table. TRBV21-1 is a listed pseudogene. This CDR3 comprises 17 residues. The CDR3 here is CASSTDLARSPNETQYF. Written as DNA, the CDR3 is TGTGCCAGCAGCACCGACCTAGCCCGAAGCCCAAATGAGACCCAGTACTTC.

This clonotype was found a few times. This chain uses TRBV7-8 with TRBJ1-2; perhaps TRBD1 as D (6 bases). The CDR3 totals 15 residues. From germline, CDR1 is SGHVS and CDR2 FQNEAQ. The V end was cut by 5 bases, the J end by 4 bases, with 17 bases between. The CDR3 loop reads CASSPVTGVSYGYTF. The CDR3, as DNA: TGTGCCAGCAGCCCAGTGACAGGAGTCTCCTATGGCTACACCTTC.